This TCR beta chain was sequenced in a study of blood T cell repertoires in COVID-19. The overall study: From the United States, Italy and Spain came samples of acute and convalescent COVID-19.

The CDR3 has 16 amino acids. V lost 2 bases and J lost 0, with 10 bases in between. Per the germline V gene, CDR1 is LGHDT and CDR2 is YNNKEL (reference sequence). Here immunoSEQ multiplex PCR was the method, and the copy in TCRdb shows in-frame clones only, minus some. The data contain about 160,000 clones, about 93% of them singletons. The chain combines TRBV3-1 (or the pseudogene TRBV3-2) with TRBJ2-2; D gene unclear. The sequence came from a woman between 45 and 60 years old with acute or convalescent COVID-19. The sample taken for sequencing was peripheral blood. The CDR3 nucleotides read TGTGCCAGCAGCCAACTTCCAGAACCGAACACCGGGGAGCTGTTTTTT. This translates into CASSQLPEPNTGELFF.